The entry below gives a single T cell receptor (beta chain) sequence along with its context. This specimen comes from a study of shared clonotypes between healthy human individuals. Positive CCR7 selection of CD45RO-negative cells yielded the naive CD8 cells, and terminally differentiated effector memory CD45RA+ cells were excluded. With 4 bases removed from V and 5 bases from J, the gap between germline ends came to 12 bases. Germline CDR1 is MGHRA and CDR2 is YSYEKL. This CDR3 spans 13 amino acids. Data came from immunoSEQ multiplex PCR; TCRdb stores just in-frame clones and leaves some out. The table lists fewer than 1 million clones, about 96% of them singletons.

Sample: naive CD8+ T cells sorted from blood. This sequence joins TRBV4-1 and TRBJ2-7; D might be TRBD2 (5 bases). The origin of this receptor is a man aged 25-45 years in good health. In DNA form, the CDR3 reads TGCGCCAGCAGCCGGGAGATCATCCACGAGCAGTACTTC. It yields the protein CASSREIIHEQYF.